The source of this T cell receptor (beta chain) is a study of regulatory T cells in long-lasting Graves disease. Looking at the study overall: Freshly diagnosed Graves' patients had used antithyroid drugs for under 3 months. Overall study results and limits: Shared public clonotypes totalled approximately 3,000 in persistent patients, compared with about 930 in new patients.

Regarding time point: newly diagnosed GD, antithyroid drugs for less than 3 months. There was RNA extracted from PBMCs, and the TCR library was made from it. The table lists this clonotype with many counts. Its specificity is unknown. CDR3 size: 16 residues. CDR1 is SGHKS and CDR2 is YYEKEE in the germline V gene (reference sequence). The V segment lost 3 bases and the J segment 5 bases; nucleotides outside the gene matches: 8. Arm-PCR of CDR3 regions and iRepertoire HTBI primers were the basis on which TCR beta libraries were built. Authors' processing steps: Taken together, the samples had around 60 TRBV and more than 12 TRBJ segments identified. TCRdb reprocessed the multiplex PCR reads with MiXCR, giving one entry per CDR3 protein. TCRdb, not the authors, supplied the V and J calls. The sample holds 250,000 to 300,000 distinct CDR3 sequences; 18% are singletons and the top ten take 14%. These sequences were also reported in another study, on T cells in Graves' hyperthyroidism and ophthalmopathy.

The source is a woman aged 25 to 39 with Graves disease. The V and J genes are TRBV5-5 and TRBJ1-5, with 10 bases matching TRBD1. The material was peripheral blood mononuclear cells (PBMCs), obtained at new diagnosis, from a patient treated with antithyroid drugs. CDR3 protein: CASSSGTGVSYQPQHF. DNA of the CDR3: TGTGCCAGCAGCTCTGGGACAGGGGTCTCCTATCAGCCCCAGCATTTT.